Listed here are 5 T cell receptor beta chains from one sample, sequenced in a study of patients and donors after allogeneic stem cell transplantation. A single record per CDR3 protein comes from TCRdb applying MiXCR to the RT-PCR reads. The data hold about 960,000 distinct CDR3 sequences, with roughly 18% observed a single time. Sequencing was performed on blood, either unsorted or a sorted T cell fraction (not recorded which). These receptors came from a human donor who was either an allogeneic HSCT recipient or a stem cell or donor lymphocyte infusion donor (not recorded which). It is not recorded whose cells these are; they may come from a transplant donor.

This clonotype was counted only a few times. The rearrangement joins TRBV15 to TRBJ2-7; the D is unclear. The CDR3 is made up of 15 amino acids. The ends were cut back, 0 bases at V and 1 base at J, with 10 bases in the middle. Germline CDR1 and CDR2: LNHNV and YYDKDF (reference sequence). The CDR3 sequence: CATSRDSSVSYEQYF. For the CDR3, the DNA is TGTGCCACCAGCAGAGATTCTTCAGTTTCCTACGAGCAGTACTTC.

This clonotype was recorded a few times. The chain links TRBV20-1 to TRBJ2-3; TRBD1 might be the D (6 bases). CDR3 size: 13 residues. From germline, CDR1 is DFQATT and CDR2 SNEGSKA (reference sequence). V lost 6 bases and J 5 bases, leaving 15 bases between the germline ends. CDR3 in amino acids: CSAPGVAEDTQYF. The CDR3 coding sequence is TGCAGTGCCCCAGGGGTGGCGGAAGATACGCAGTATTTT.

This clonotype has just a few counts. The genes are TRBV9 and TRBJ1-2; D is unresolved. The ends were cut back, 6 bases at V and 8 bases at J, with 17 bases in the middle. Germline CDR1 is SGDLS and CDR2 is YYNGEE. The CDR3 consists of 13 residues. The CDR3 loop is CASNNLGESGYTF. The CDR3 coding sequence is TGTGCCAGCAATAATCTGGGTGAATCCGGCTACACCTTC.

In regard to this clonotype: It may be a read error: a sequence one base away is much more abundant. V gene TRBV5-1 combines with J gene TRBJ1-2; the match to TRBD1 covers 9 bases. Per the germline V gene, CDR1 is SGHRS and CDR2 is YFSETQ. This CDR3 has 17 amino acids. In DNA form, the CDR3 reads TGCGCCAGCAGCTTGGCACCTAACCGGGACAGGGTCGATGGCTTCACCTTC. Translated: CASSLAPNRDRVDGFTF.

In its sample, this clonotype was seen a few times. The genes are TRBV27 and TRBJ2-4, with D unresolved. This CDR3 spans 15 amino acids. The germline V and J ends were trimmed by 5 bases and 0 bases, with 11 bases remaining between them. Per the germline V gene, CDR1 is MNHEY and CDR2 is SMNVEV (reference sequence). CDR3 in DNA: TGTGCCAGCAGTCGTGACTCTTTAGCCAAAAACATTCAGTACTTC. Translation gives CASSRDSLAKNIQYF.